This passage covers 22 T cell receptor beta chains from one sample sequenced in a study of cytomegalovirus exposure and HLA in healthy donors. The PCR used 60 Vbeta and 13 Jbeta primers. Profiling relied on immunoSEQ multiplex PCR, and the TCRdb table lists in-frame clones only, not all of them. Of tens of thousands of clones listed, roughly 80% are singletons. The sequencing sample was made of PBMCs. The receptors were sampled from a young man in good health and CMV-seronegative.

V is TRBV6-4 and J is TRBJ2-1; the match to TRBD2 covers 11 bases. The CDR3 runs 14 residues. Germline-derived CDR1 and CDR2 are MRHNA and SNTAGT. V lost 4 bases and J lost 6; bases outside the gene matches: 2. The CDR3 spells CASSVSGGANEQFF. The CDR3 region has the DNA TGTGCCAGCAGTGTTAGCGGGGGGGCCAATGAGCAGTTCTTC.

This chain uses TRBV15 with TRBJ2-5; D may be TRBD1 (5 bases). This CDR3 region has 12 residues. Germline CDR1 is LNHNV and CDR2 is YYDKDF (reference sequence). Trimming took off 0 bases at V and 11 bases at J, with 10 bases between the two ends. The chain's CDR3 is CATSRESGKQYF. The CDR3 DNA reads as TGTGCCACCAGCAGAGAGTCAGGGAAGCAGTACTTC.

The chain is built from TRBV15 and TRBJ1-5, with TRBD1 matching over 7 bases. CDR1 and CDR2 (germline): LNHNV, YYDKDF (reference sequence). CDR3 length: 15 residues. V trimming: 0 bases; J trimming: 5 bases; junction bases outside the gene matches: 4. The DNA for the CDR3 is TGTGCCACCAGCAGAGAAGGCAGGGGGGATCAGCCCCAGCATTTT. The encoded protein is CATSREGRGDQPQHF.

The chain has TRBV10-3 and TRBJ1-2, with unresolved D. Germline V CDR1 and CDR2: ENHRY, SYGVKD. With 3 bases removed from V and 4 bases from J, the gap between germline ends came to 9 bases. The length of the CDR3 is 13 residues. CDR3 DNA sequence: TGTGCCATCAGTGATGGGCAGGCCTATGGCTACACCTTC. Translating gives CAISDGQAYGYTF.

This clone appeared a few times. The chain uses TRBV29-1 and TRBJ1-1; D gene ambiguous. Germline values: CDR1 SQVTM, CDR2 ANQGSEA. Trimming cost V 6 bases and J 3 bases, with 8 bases left between them. This CDR3 has 11 amino acids. The CDR3 spells CSVVRDTEAFF. For the CDR3, the DNA is TGCAGCGTCGTGCGGGACACTGAAGCTTTCTTT. The variable domain in full, with the rest retrieved from reference TRBV29-1 and TRBJ1-1, is SAVISQKPSRDICQRGTSLTIQCQVDSQVTMMFWYRQQPGQSLTLIATANQGSEATYESGFVIDKFPISRPNLTFSTLTVSNMSPEDSSIYLCSVVRDTEAFFGQGTRLTVV.

J is TRBJ2-1 and V is TRBV28; 7 nucleotides line up with TRBD2. CDR3 length equals 16 residues. Germline trimming cut 3 bases from V and 3 bases from J; bases unmatched to any gene: 8. CDR1 is MDHEN and CDR2 is SYDVKM in the germline V gene. The CDR3 sequence: CASSFPSGANYNEQFF. The CDR3 nucleotides read TGTGCCAGCAGTTTCCCTAGCGGAGCCAACTACAATGAGCAGTTCTTC.

The chain combines TRBV18 with TRBJ1-5, with 7 bases aligning to TRBD1. Germline loops: CDR1 KGHSH, CDR2 LQKENI. The CDR3 runs 15 residues. The J segment lost 4 bases and the V segment lost 3 bases, leaving 6 bases of the junction unmatched. CDR3 protein: CASSPVPGQNQPQHF. The CDR3 bases are TGTGCCAGCTCACCCGTCCCGGGACAGAATCAGCCCCAGCATTTT.

The chain recombines TRBV7-3 with TRBJ2-5, with D perhaps TRBD1 (6 bases). The CDR3 consists of 13 residues. The V end lost 4 bases, the J end lost 4 bases, and 10 bases lay between the germline ends. Germline V gene data show CDR1 as SGHTA and CDR2 as FQGTGA. For the CDR3, the DNA is TGTGCCAGCAGCTACATGGACAGAGAGACCCAGTACTTC. Residues: CASSYMDRETQYF.

This chain joins TRBV27 and TRBJ1-5, with TRBD1 as a possible D gene (6 bases). Germline-derived CDR1 and CDR2 are MNHEY and SMNVEV (reference sequence). The CDR3 runs 15 residues. The V and J ends lost 5 bases and 7 bases respectively, with 18 bases between them. The chain's CDR3 is CASSDNLRGGQPQHF. The CDR3 bases are TGTGCCAGCAGTGATAACCTCAGGGGAGGGCAGCCCCAGCATTTT.

The chain has TRBV5-1 and TRBJ1-2; D may be TRBD1 (6 bases). CDR3 size: 16 residues. V was pared by 0 bases and J by 7 bases, with 19 bases between. Germline V gene lookup returns CDR1 SGHRS and CDR2 YFSETQ. The CDR3 DNA follows: TGCGCCAGCAGCTTGGTGGGGTCCACAGGGACGGGTGGCTACACCTTC. It codes for CASSLVGSTGTGGYTF.

The chain has TRBV12-5 and TRBJ1-2, with TRBD1 as a possible D gene (6 bases). Trimming removed 6 bases at V and 2 bases at J, with 16 bases between. Germline V gene sequence: CDR1 LGHNT, CDR2 FRNRAP. The CDR3 runs to 15 residues. The CDR3 loop reads CASGPPAGENYGYTF. The CDR3 coding sequence is TGTGCTAGTGGACCCCCCGCAGGGGAGAACTATGGCTACACCTTC.

The V gene is TRBV9, the J gene TRBJ1-4; 8 bases match TRBD1. V was clipped by 4 bases and J by 0 bases; unmatched bases: 5. The length of the CDR3 is 16 residues. In germline, CDR1 is SGDLS, CDR2 YYNGEE. CDR3 protein: CASSPDRGSTNEKLFF. DNA of the CDR3: TGTGCCAGCAGCCCTGACAGGGGATCAACTAATGAAAAACTGTTTTTT.

This clone has a handful of counts. The rearrangement uses TRBV6-5 and TRBJ1-1; tentative D call: TRBD1 (6 bases). Germline lookup yields CDR1 MNHEY and CDR2 SVGAGI. Trimming took off 4 bases at V and 1 base at J, with 10 bases between the two ends. This CDR3 contains 14 residues. Here the CDR3 reads CASSSTTGNTEAFF. In nucleotides, the CDR3 is TGTGCCAGCAGTTCCACGACAGGGAACACTGAAGCTTTCTTT.

V usage is TRBV2 and J usage is TRBJ1-2; TRBD1 aligns across 11 bases. Trimming at V came to 9 bases and at J to 1 base, leaving 7 bases not matched to a gene. Germline assignment: CDR1 SNHLY and CDR2 FYNNEI. This CDR3 is 15 amino acids long. CDR3 in amino acids: CARDGTGGLNYGYTF. DNA of the CDR3: TGTGCCAGAGACGGGACAGGGGGGCTTAACTATGGCTACACCTTC.

The V gene is TRBV7-8, the J gene TRBJ1-2; 9 positions match TRBD1. There are 14 residues in the CDR3. The ends lost 1 base at V and 8 bases at J; junction bases unmatched: 5. Germline V gives CDR1 SGHVS, CDR2 FQNEAQ. In DNA form, the CDR3 reads TGTGCCAGCAGCTTAGATCACAGGGGGCAAGGCTACACCTTC. Translation: CASSLDHRGQGYTF.

The chain links TRBV4-3 to TRBJ2-3, with 12 bases fitting TRBD2. This CDR3 spans 16 amino acids. Trimming at V came to 4 bases and at J to 0 bases, leaving 2 bases not matched to a gene. Germline CDR1 LGHNA, CDR2 YSLEER. The DNA for the CDR3 is TGCGCCAGCAGCCGGGGACTAGCGGGTAGCACAGATACGCAGTATTTT. This encodes CASSRGLAGSTDTQYF.

V gene TRBV27 combines with J gene TRBJ1-2; maybe TRBD1 (5 bases). V lost 3 bases and J lost 7, with 12 bases in between. The CDR3 totals 13 residues. In germline, CDR1 is MNHEY, CDR2 SMNVEV (reference sequence). CDR3 nucleotide sequence: TGTGCCAGCAGTTTGGGAGGAAGGGGTGGCTACACCTTC. It codes for CASSLGGRGGYTF.

The rearrangement uses TRBV19 and TRBJ1-1; possibly TRBD1 for D (6 bases). The CDR3 extends over 14 amino acids. Germline CDR1 reads LNHDA; CDR2 reads SQIVND (reference sequence). V was trimmed by 10 bases and J by 0 bases, leaving 15 bases between them. The CDR3 region is CATSSDSLNTEAFF. In DNA form, the CDR3 reads TGTGCCACCTCGTCGGACAGCTTGAACACTGAAGCTTTCTTT.

V is TRBV11-3 and J is TRBJ2-3; 13 bases are a match to TRBD2. The CDR3 extends over 16 amino acids. The V segment lost 1 base and the J segment 6 bases; nucleotides outside the gene matches: 4. CDR1 and CDR2 from the germline V gene are SGHNT and YENEEA. The CDR3 here is CASSLGTSGSADTQYF. The CDR3, as DNA: TGTGCCAGCAGCTTAGGGACTAGCGGGAGTGCGGATACGCAGTATTTT.

Worth noting for this clone: Sequence at one end of the junction differs from germline and may be a read error. The V gene is TRBV7-9, the J gene TRBJ2-2; 9 positions agree with TRBD2. This CDR3 region has 16 residues. Germline CDR1 and CDR2: SEHNR and FQNEAQ (reference sequence). The CDR3 loop reads CSSSLLAGGATGELFF. The CDR3 DNA reads as TGTTCCAGCAGCTTACTGGCGGGAGGGGCCACCGGGGAGCTGTTTTTT.

The V and J genes are TRBV18 and TRBJ1-2; 8 nucleotides agree with TRBD1. The length of the CDR3 is 20 residues. In germline, CDR1 is KGHSH, CDR2 LQKENI. The trim removed 5 bases at V and 4 bases at J, leaving 24 bases unmatched. CDR3 loop: CASSIQGATIPGSRTYGYTF. CDR3 bases: TGTGCCAGCTCAATTCAGGGGGCCACCATCCCTGGGTCCCGAACCTATGGCTACACCTTC. The full variable domain, in which reference TRBV18 and TRBJ1-2 provide the parts outside the CDR3, is NAGVMQNPRHLVRRRGQEARLRCSPMKGHSHVYWYRQLPEEGLKFMVYLQKENIIDESGMPKERFSAEFPKEGPSILRIQQVVRGDSAAYFCASSIQGATIPGSRTYGYTFGSGTRLTVV.

There are a few counts of this clone. The chain is built from TRBV27 and TRBJ2-7; D is perhaps TRBD2 (6 bases). Between the trimmed V and J ends, which lost 0 bases and 2 bases, there was a span of 11 bases. Germline loops: CDR1 MNHEY, CDR2 SMNVEV (reference sequence). This CDR3 has 15 amino acids. The CDR3 region is CASSLSGDSPYEQYF. The CDR3 region has the DNA TGTGCCAGCAGTTTATCTGGGGACTCCCCCTACGAGCAGTACTTC.